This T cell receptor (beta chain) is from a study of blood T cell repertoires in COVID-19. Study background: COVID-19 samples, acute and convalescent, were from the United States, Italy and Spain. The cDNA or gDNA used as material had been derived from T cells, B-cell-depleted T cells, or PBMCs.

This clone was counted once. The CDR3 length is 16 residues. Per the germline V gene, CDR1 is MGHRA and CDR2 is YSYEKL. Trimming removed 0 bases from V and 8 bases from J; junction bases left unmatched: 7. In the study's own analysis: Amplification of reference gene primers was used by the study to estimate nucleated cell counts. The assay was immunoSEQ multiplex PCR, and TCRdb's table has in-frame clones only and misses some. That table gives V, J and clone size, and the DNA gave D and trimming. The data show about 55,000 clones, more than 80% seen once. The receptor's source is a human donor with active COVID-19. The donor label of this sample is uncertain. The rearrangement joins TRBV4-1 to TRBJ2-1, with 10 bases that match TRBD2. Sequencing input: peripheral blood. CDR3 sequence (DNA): TGCGCCAGCAGCCAAGATAGGAGCGGGGGGGCTTATGAGCAGTTCTTC. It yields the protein CASSQDRSGGAYEQFF.